This is a list of T cell receptor beta chains from one sample in a study of graft-versus-host responses after intestinal transplantation. TCRdb's copy holds only in-frame clones and misses some; the assay was immunoSEQ multiplex PCR. The sample carries more than 50,000 clones, 90% to 95% recorded once. The input for sequencing was PBMCs, taken almost 120 days after intestinal transplantation. These receptors came from a human patient who received an intestinal transplant, so some T cells may come from the graft donor. Each CDR3 is given with its conserved first and last residue. A D gene is named only where the DNA matches it firmly. The size field is filled for only some rows; it gives once, few, many or a size class.

J: TRBJ2-3
D: .
V: TRBV2
size: .
DNA: TGTGCCAGCAGTGACCCCCTAAGGAGAAATACGCAGTATTTT
CDR3: CASSDPLRRNTQYF

J: TRBJ1-5
D: .
V: TRBV18
size: .
DNA: TGTGCCAGCTCACCCGACGGGAAAAGCAATCAGCCCCAGCATTTT
CDR3: CASSPDGKSNQPQHF

J: TRBJ1-1
D: TRBD1
V: TRBV5-4
size: .
DNA: TGTGCCAGCAGGCCCGGGACAGGACTTGCATGGACTGAAGCTTTCTTT
CDR3: CASRPGTGLAWTEAFF

J: TRBJ2-7
D: TRBD2
V: TRBV5-1
size: .
DNA: TGCGCCAGCAGCTTGGGTAGCGGGGGGGCTAACTACGAGCAGTACTTC
CDR3: CASSLGSGGANYEQYF

J: TRBJ2-5
D: .
V: TRBV28
size: .
DNA: TGTGCCAGCAGGTCACAGGGGGGGCAAGAGACCCAGTACTTC
CDR3: CASRSQGGQETQYF

J: TRBJ1-3
D: TRBD1
V: TRBV28
size: .
DNA: TGTGCCAGCCGTCCGACAGGGGGCGAGGGGCCTGGAAACACCATATATTTT
CDR3: CASRPTGGEGPGNTIYF

J: TRBJ1-1
D: .
V: TRBV14
size: .
DNA: TGTGCCAGCAGCCTCCTGGGAGGGGGGACTGAAGCTTTCTTT
CDR3: CASSLLGGGTEAFF

J: TRBJ2-5
D: TRBD1
V: TRBV6-5
size: once
DNA: TGTGCCAGCAGCCGGGACAGGGGGAAAGAGACCCAGTACTTC
CDR3: CASSRDRGKETQYF

J: TRBJ2-1
D: .
V: TRBV15
size: .
DNA: TGTGCCACCAGCAGAGAAACCGGGAGTTACAATGAGCAGTTCTTC
CDR3: CATSRETGSYNEQFF

J: TRBJ2-1
D: .
V: TRBV28
size: .
DNA: TGTGCCAGCAGCCCCCCGGGCGGACGTGCCTACAATGAGCAGTTCTTC
CDR3: CASSPPGGRAYNEQFF

J: TRBJ1-1
D: .
V: TRBV2
size: .
DNA: TGTGCCAGCAAAACATACAACACTGAAGCTTTCTTT
CDR3: CASKTYNTEAFF

J: TRBJ2-2
D: .
V: TRBV1
size: .
DNA: TGCACCAGCAGCCAAGAAGCACGCGGGGGGGCCTCGAACACCGGGGAGCTGTTTTTT
CDR3: CTSSQEARGGASNTGELFF

J: TRBJ2-7
D: TRBD1
V: TRBV5-1
size: .
DNA: TGCGCCAGCAGCTCCCGGGACAGGGGGTACTACGAGCAGTACTTC
CDR3: CASSSRDRGYYEQYF

J: TRBJ2-4
D: TRBD2
V: TRBV6-1
size: .
DNA: TGTGCCAGCAGAGGGACTAGTGGTAATCAGTACTTC
CDR3: CASRGTSGNQYF

J: TRBJ2-7
D: .
V: TRBV20-1
size: .
DNA: TGCAGTGCTAACAGGGTCGGCGAGCAGTACTTC
CDR3: CSANRVGEQYF

J: TRBJ2-1
D: .
V: TRBV2
size: once
DNA: TGTGCCATTACAAGGGAGAGCTCCTACAATGAGCAGTTCTTC
CDR3: CAITRESSYNEQFF

J: TRBJ1-2
D: .
V: TRBV5-1
size: .
DNA: TGCGCCAGCAGCTTGGAGCCAGCTAACTATGGCTACACCTTC
CDR3: CASSLEPANYGYTF

J: TRBJ2-2
D: .
V: TRBV2
size: .
DNA: TGTGCCAGCATACGCACCGGGGAGCTGTTTTTT
CDR3: CASIRTGELFF

J: TRBJ1-1
D: .
V: TRBV28
size: .
DNA: TGTGCCAGCAGCTTGGGGGGTGAAGCTTTCTTT
CDR3: CASSLGGEAFF

J: TRBJ1-5
D: .
V: TRBV6-1
size: .
DNA: TGTGCCAGCAGTGATCCAGCCTTCGGGTATAGCAATCAGCCCCAGCATTTT
CDR3: CASSDPAFGYSNQPQHF

J: TRBJ2-6
D: TRBD2
V: TRBV19
size: .
DNA: TGTGCCAGTAGTGGGGGCTTAGCGGGAAGGTCTGGGGCCAACGTCCTGACTTTC
CDR3: CASSGGLAGRSGANVLTF

J: TRBJ2-7
D: .
V: TRBV20-1
size: .
DNA: TGCAGTGCTAGGCCACCTAGCGAGCAGTACTTC
CDR3: CSARPPSEQYF

J: TRBJ2-7
D: .
V: TRBV21-1
size: .
DNA: TGTGCCAGCAGCCGAAAAAGGGCGGGGCGGGGCCCCTACGAGCAGTACTTC
CDR3: CASSRKRAGRGPYEQYF

J: TRBJ1-1
D: TRBD1
V: TRBV5-6
size: .
DNA: TGTGCCAGCAGCATCAGCCCGGGACAGCGATGGCAGTCCACTGAAGCTTTCTTT
CDR3: CASSISPGQRWQSTEAFF

J: TRBJ1-2
D: .
V: TRBV10-3
size: .
DNA: TGTGCCATCAGCCCCGGGACAAAAGTCTATGGCTACACCTTC
CDR3: CAISPGTKVYGYTF

J: TRBJ2-7
D: .
V: TRBV29-1
size: .
DNA: TGCAGCGTTCGTGGCTTTTCGGGTTACGAGCAGTACTTC
CDR3: CSVRGFSGYEQYF

J: TRBJ1-1
D: .
V: TRBV5-5
size: .
DNA: TGTGCCAGCAGCTTGGCTTTCGGGACTGAAGCTTTCTTT
CDR3: CASSLAFGTEAFF

J: TRBJ2-7
D: .
V: TRBV10-3
size: .
DNA: TGTGCCATCAGTGAGGAGGGACTGCCCTACGAGCAGTACTTC
CDR3: CAISEEGLPYEQYF

J: TRBJ2-7
D: TRBD2
V: TRBV18
size: few
DNA: TGTGCCAGCTCCCAAAAAGGACTAGCGGCCTCCTACGAGCAGTACTTC
CDR3: CASSQKGLAASYEQYF

J: TRBJ2-7
D: .
V: TRBV2
size: .
DNA: TGTGCCAGCAACGGACCCGAGGACTCCTCCTACGAGCAGTACTTC
CDR3: CASNGPEDSSYEQYF

J: TRBJ2-1
D: .
V: TRBV7-9
size: .
DNA: TGTGCCAGCAGCTTAGAACCCTCCTACAATGAGCAGTTCTTC
CDR3: CASSLEPSYNEQFF

J: TRBJ2-7
D: TRBD1
V: TRBV5-1
size: .
DNA: TGCGCCAGCAGCCTAACCGGGACAGGGGGCGAGCAGTACTTC
CDR3: CASSLTGTGGEQYF

J: TRBJ2-2
D: TRBD2
V: TRBV5-1
size: .
DNA: TGCGCCAGCAGCGCTGACCCCGGACTAGCGGACACCGGGGAGCTGTTTTTT
CDR3: CASSADPGLADTGELFF

J: TRBJ2-6
D: TRBD1
V: TRBV7-9
size: .
DNA: TGTGCCAGCAGCTGGAACCAGGGGGCCCTTCTTCGCTGGGTTAACGTCCTGACTTTC
CDR3: CASSWNQGALLRWVNVLTF

J: TRBJ1-6
D: .
V: TRBV5-1
size: .
DNA: TGCGCCAGCAGCTACGGGCCCTATAATTCACCCCTCCACTTT
CDR3: CASSYGPYNSPLHF

J: TRBJ2-7
D: .
V: TRBV7-6
size: .
DNA: TGTGCCAGCAGCTGGGGGAACGGGGGCTTGGGGAAGGACGAGCAGTACTTC
CDR3: CASSWGNGGLGKDEQYF

J: TRBJ2-1
D: .
V: TRBV7-9
size: .
DNA: TGTGCCAGCAGGGGGGCCAGGCGTCCGGGACACGGGCGGGGTGGTGAGCAGTTCTTC
CDR3: CASRGARRPGHGRGGEQFF

J: TRBJ1-1
D: .
V: TRBV6-5
size: .
DNA: TGTGCCAGCAGTTCAGGATTAAGGAGGAACACTGAAGCTTTCTTT
CDR3: CASSSGLRRNTEAFF

J: TRBJ1-1
D: .
V: TRBV7-7
size: .
DNA: TGTGCTAGCAGCCAACAGGGACGCGGCACTGAAGCTTTCTTT
CDR3: CASSQQGRGTEAFF

J: TRBJ1-2
D: TRBD1
V: TRBV16
size: .
DNA: TGTGCCAGCAGCCCAGGGGGACAGGGGGACTATGGCTACACCTTC
CDR3: CASSPGGQGDYGYTF

J: TRBJ1-3
D: .
V: TRBV13
size: .
DNA: TGTGCCAGCAGCTTTAGTGGACCTGGAAACACCATATATTTT
CDR3: CASSFSGPGNTIYF

J: TRBJ2-2
D: TRBD1
V: TRBV7-9
size: .
DNA: TGTGCCACCGGACAGGGGGTTACCGGGGAGCTGTTTTTT
CDR3: CATGQGVTGELFF

J: TRBJ1-1
D: .
V: TRBV28
size: once
DNA: TGTGCCAGCAGTTTCCCCCCCCGGGGACTGAACACTGAAGCTTTCTTT
CDR3: CASSFPPRGLNTEAFF

J: TRBJ1-5
D: TRBD1
V: TRBV19
size: few
DNA: TGTGCCAGTAGTCTCAAGACAGGGGGCAGCAATCAGCCCCAGCATTTT
CDR3: CASSLKTGGSNQPQHF

J: TRBJ2-3
D: TRBD2
V: TRBV28
size: .
DNA: TGTGCCAGCAGCCGGAGACTAGCGGGAGCGGTAGATACGCAGTATTTT
CDR3: CASSRRLAGAVDTQYF

J: TRBJ1-4
D: .
V: TRBV7-9
size: few
DNA: TGTGCCAGCAGCTTATTCGGGGTGGACGAAAAACTGTTTTTT
CDR3: CASSLFGVDEKLFF

J: TRBJ1-2
D: .
V: TRBV6-1
size: .
DNA: TGTGCCAGCAGACAGGGCGGCTACACCTTC
CDR3: CASRQGGYTF

J: TRBJ1-6
D: TRBD1
V: TRBV9
size: .
DNA: TGTGCCAGCAGCACAATGGACAGGGGAAATTCACCCCTCCACTTT
CDR3: CASSTMDRGNSPLHF

J: TRBJ2-7
D: TRBD2
V: TRBV29-1
size: once
DNA: TGCAGCGCGACTAGCGGGAGGGCTGGCGAGCAGTACTTC
CDR3: CSATSGRAGEQYF